The 13 T cell receptor beta chains listed next were all sequenced from one sample in a study of spatial heterogeneity in lung cancer. Via MiXCR, TCRdb re-called the 5' RACE reads, giving one row per CDR3 protein. The sample carries around 110,000 distinct CDR3 sequences, more than 9% recorded once. Time point defined: blood at routine non-recurrence follow-up after resection. Whole RNA obtained from tumor, nontumor lung or frozen PBMC underwent sequencing without sorting. This specimen was PBMCs, taken at follow-up. The source of these receptors is a male donor with early-stage non-small cell lung cancer.

The CDR3 DNA sequence: TGTGCCAGCAGTTACGGGGGACAGGGGATTACTGAAGCTTTCTTT. This sequence encodes CASSYGGQGITEAFF. The J gene is TRBJ1-1, the V gene TRBV6-5; 10 bases align to TRBD1. This CDR3 is built from 15 residues. Per the germline V gene, CDR1 is MNHEY and CDR2 is SVGAGI. V lost 2 bases and J lost 5; bases outside the gene matches: 5.

This clonotype appeared a few times. This chain uses TRBV6-5 with TRBJ2-1; 7 bases are a match to TRBD1. This CDR3 is 13 amino acids long. Trimming cost V 6 bases and J 9 bases; bases outside gene matches: 8. Germline V CDR1 and CDR2: MNHEY, SVGAGI. CDR3 residues: CASSRNDRAEQFF. Here the CDR3 DNA reads TGTGCCAGCAGCCGAAACGACAGGGCTGAGCAGTTCTTC.

This clonotype was seen many times. This chain connects TRBV19 to TRBJ1-5, with a possible D match to TRBD1 (5 bases). V was trimmed by 5 bases and J by 3 bases, leaving 14 bases between them. This CDR3 spans 15 amino acids. Germline-derived CDR1 and CDR2 are LNHDA and SQIVND (reference sequence). The CDR3 DNA reads TGTGCCAGTAGTCTCCCGCGGGGACTCAATCAGCCCCAGCATTTT. Its translation: CASSLPRGLNQPQHF.

As regards this clonotype: Because the CDR3's place on the DNA is in doubt, the DNA is left out and the CDR3 is given as listed by TCRdb. The chain carries TRBV6-7 and TRBJ1-6; the table's D call, TRBD1, was not checked against the DNA. TRBV6-7 is filed as an ORF, its function uncertain. The CDR3 length equals 14 residues, ends included. Here the CDR3 reads CASILDSNHSPLHF.

This clonotype was seen ten or more times. The chain carries TRBV12-3 or TRBV12-4 and TRBJ2-1; 12 nucleotides agree with TRBD2. Trimming took 3 bases from V and 7 from J; bases not matched to a gene: 4. This CDR3 is built from 15 residues. CDR3 sequence reads: CASSFQGLAGNEQFF. CDR3 in DNA: TGTGCCAGCAGTTTTCAAGGACTAGCGGGAAATGAGCAGTTCTTC.

In its sample, this clonotype was seen a few times. This rearrangement joins TRBV27 to TRBJ1-2; 7 bases line up with TRBD1. This CDR3 spans 16 amino acids. The junction had 9 bases not matched to a gene; V was cut back by 0 bases and J by 5 bases. CDR1 is MNHEY, CDR2 SMNVEV, per germline (reference sequence). CDR3: CASSLSARTGVYGYTF. CDR3 in DNA: TGTGCCAGCAGTTTATCCGCCCGGACAGGAGTTTATGGCTACACCTTC.

This clonotype was picked up many times. The chain recombines TRBV28 with TRBJ2-3; TRBD2 aligns across 14 bases. The length of the CDR3 is 14 residues. Germline V gene data show CDR1 as MDHEN and CDR2 as SYDVKM. V shed 8 bases and J 3 bases; nucleotides not matched to a gene: 1. CDR3 DNA sequence: TGTGCCAGCTGGACTAGCGGGGGGACAGATACGCAGTATTTT. Its protein is CASWTSGGTDTQYF.

The chain has TRBV2 and TRBJ2-7, with D hard to call. V was pared by 6 bases and J by 5 bases, with 8 bases between. Germline values: CDR1 SNHLY, CDR2 FYNNEI. The CDR3 loop spans 11 amino acids. CDR3 protein: CASSRRDEQYF. The DNA for the CDR3 is TGTGCCAGCAGCCGCCGGGACGAGCAGTACTTC.

The rearrangement joins TRBV2 to TRBJ2-5; D is uncertain. The germline gives CDR1 SNHLY, CDR2 FYNNEI. V lost 6 bases and J 9 bases, leaving 14 bases between the germline ends. This CDR3 comprises 12 residues. The CDR3, as DNA: TGTGCCAGCAGCGAGAACAGTGTCGCCCAGTACTTC. This gives the protein CASSENSVAQYF.

This clonotype was counted a few times. The chain carries TRBV10-3 and TRBJ1-4; tentative D call: TRBD1 (6 bases). This CDR3 has 13 amino acids. Trimming pared 7 bases from V and 11 bases from J, leaving 17 bases between. Germline V gene lookup returns CDR1 ENHRY and CDR2 SYGVKD. The CDR3 protein is CAITGGPGEKLFF. For the CDR3, the DNA is TGTGCCATCACTGGTGGGCCAGGGGAGAAACTGTTTTTT.

The genes are TRBV5-1 and TRBJ2-7, with a possible D match to TRBD1 (6 bases). In germline, CDR1 is SGHRS, CDR2 YFSETQ. There are 15 residues in the CDR3. Trimming pared 3 bases from V and 2 bases from J, leaving 15 bases between. In DNA form, the CDR3 reads TGCGCCAGCAGCTCGCGACAGGCGACGCCCTACGAGCAGTACTTC. Translating it yields CASSSRQATPYEQYF.

V and J are TRBV18 and TRBJ1-4, with D unclear. The V gene lost 5 bases and the J gene lost 8 bases, with 9 bases spanning the gap. The CDR3 runs to 12 residues. Looked up from germline, CDR1 is KGHSH and CDR2 is LQKENI. As DNA, the CDR3 is TGTGCCAGCTCAACCGCTAGGGAAAAACTGTTTTTT. Translated, it gives CASSTAREKLFF.

This clonotype has just a few counts. The V call is TRBV20-1, the J call TRBJ2-3; TRBD2 matches 15 bases. CDR1 DFQATT and CDR2 SNEGSKA come from the germline V gene (reference sequence). The CDR3 covers 17 residues. The trim removed 5 bases at V and 2 bases at J, leaving 8 bases unmatched. The CDR3 DNA follows: TGCAGTGCTGTGCCGGGACTAGCGGGGGGATTCACAGATACGCAGTATTTT. Its translation: CSAVPGLAGGFTDTQYF.